Described below is a single T cell receptor (beta chain) sequence and its context. These data belong to a study of blood T cells in healthy people across ages. Combining a sample-barcoded 5' primer with a J-beta primer mix, a second PCR ran for roughly 7 to 12 cycles. TCRdb re-analysed the 5' RACE reads in MiXCR, keeping a single row per CDR3 protein. The sample consists of 590,000 or so distinct CDR3 sequences, roughly 31% of them appearing once. Unmatched junction bases numbered 9, after V lost 4 bases and J lost 4 bases. The CDR3 extends over 17 amino acids. Germline CDR1 reads SGHRS; CDR2 reads YFSETQ.

Sequenced input: blood. The chain employs TRBV5-1 and TRBJ2-3; 13 bases agree with TRBD2. The TCR sequence derives from a woman older than 75 in good health. The CDR3 nucleotides are TGCGCCAGCAGCCCGGCCGGGACTAGCGGGGCCGCAGATACGCAGTATTTT. It encodes CASSPAGTSGAADTQYF.